Below, 22 T cell receptor beta chains from the same sample are listed, as sequenced in a study of blood T cell repertoires in COVID-19 (TCRdb year 2020). Library preparation used the immunoSEQ multiplex PCR assay. TCRdb stores this immuneACCESS table with in-frame sequences only. Part of the clones is absent; in the studies checked, under half of the shortfall reflects unresolved V genes, and no reason is known for the rest. This sample is represented by approximately 110,000 clones; approximately 84% of them were singletons. The ten largest clones represent under 7% of the sample. Sample: peripheral blood. The receptors derive from a woman in her 50s with acute or convalescent COVID-19.

The V gene is TRBV30, the J gene TRBJ2-5, with TRBD2 as a possible D gene (5 bases). V was shortened by 0 bases and J by 4 bases, with 9 bases between the two germline ends. The germline V gene has CDR1 GTSNPN and CDR2 SVGIG (reference sequence). CDR3 length: 13 amino acids. The CDR3, as DNA: TGTGCCTGGAGTGTAACGGGAAGAGAGACCCAGTACTTC. It yields the protein CAWSVTGRETQYF.

This chain uses TRBV28 with TRBJ1-2, with a tentative D call TRBD1 (5 bases). The V gene lost 6 bases and the J gene lost 7 bases, with 18 bases spanning the gap. Germline CDR1 reads MDHEN; CDR2 reads SYDVKM. There are 14 residues in the CDR3. CDR3 region: CASSAAGEFRGYTF. DNA of the CDR3: TGTGCCAGCAGCGCCGCGGGGGAGTTTCGTGGCTACACCTTC.

The chain employs TRBV24-1 and TRBJ2-1, with D uncertain. This CDR3 is 16 amino acids long. V gave up 2 bases and J gave up 0 bases, with 10 bases separating them. Germline V gives CDR1 KGHDR, CDR2 SFDVKD. The CDR3 is CATSDSQADSYNEQFF. As DNA, the CDR3 is TGTGCCACCAGTGATTCCCAGGCCGACTCCTACAATGAGCAGTTCTTC.

V and J are TRBV19 and TRBJ2-6; 9 bases match TRBD1. Trimming at V came to 5 bases and at J to 4 bases, leaving 6 bases not matched to a gene. Per germline, CDR1 LNHDA and CDR2 SQIVND (reference sequence). The CDR3 totals 16 residues. In DNA form, the CDR3 reads TGTGCCAGTAGTGCCGGGACAGGGTACGGGGCCAACGTCCTGACTTTC. Translation: CASSAGTGYGANVLTF. The variable domain in full, completed from reference TRBV19 and TRBJ2-6, reads DGGITQSPKYLFRKEGQNVTLSCEQNLNHDAMYWYRQDPGQGLRLIYYSQIVNDFQKGDIAEGYSVSREKKESFPLTVTSAQKNPTAFYLCASSAGTGYGANVLTFGAGSRLTVL.

This clone was detected a few times. The genes are TRBV2 and TRBJ1-1; possible D gene TRBD1, 6 bases. Germline CDR1 SNHLY, CDR2 FYNNEI. V lost 3 bases to trimming and J lost 0 bases, with 8 bases between them. The CDR3 spans 14 residues. The CDR3, as DNA: TGTGCCAGCAGTGAGCAGGGGATGAACACTGAAGCTTTCTTT. Amino acid sequence: CASSEQGMNTEAFF. Supplemented by reference TRBV2 and TRBJ1-1, the full variable domain reads EPEVTQTPSHQVTQMGQEVILRCVPISNHLYFYWYRQILGQKVEFLVSFYNNEISEKSEIFDDQFSVERPDGSNFTLKIRSTKLEDSAMYFCASSEQGMNTEAFFGQGTRLTVV.

This clone has a single count. This chain uses TRBV18 with TRBJ1-2; 7 bases match TRBD1. CDR1 is KGHSH, CDR2 LQKENI, per germline. This CDR3 is built from 15 residues. V lost 6 bases, J lost 3 bases, and 10 bases stayed unmatched. This CDR3 is CASSAGTDFYYGYTF. The CDR3 bases are TGTGCCAGCTCTGCCGGGACAGACTTCTACTATGGCTACACCTTC. Full variable domain (outside the CDR3, taken from reference TRBV18 and TRBJ1-2): NAGVMQNPRHLVRRRGQEARLRCSPMKGHSHVYWYRQLPEEGLKFMVYLQKENIIDESGMPKERFSAEFPKEGPSILRIQQVVRGDSAAYFCASSAGTDFYYGYTFGSGTRLTVV.

The CDR3 nucleotides are TGTGCCAGCACCTCGGTCATGGGGACAGCCTACGAGCAGTACTTC. Protein: CASTSVMGTAYEQYF. The chain carries TRBV21-1 and TRBJ2-7; TRBD1 reflects the table's D call only, with no check against the DNA. TRBV21-1 is a documented pseudogene. The CDR3 consists of 15 residues.

The genes are TRBV6-1 and TRBJ2-7, with 9 positions matching TRBD1. Looked up from germline, CDR1 is MNHNS and CDR2 is SASEGT. The CDR3 is made up of 15 amino acids. Trimming took 2 bases from V and 2 from J; bases not matched to a gene: 4. The CDR3 sequence: CASSEIGTGTYEQYF. DNA of the CDR3: TGTGCCAGCAGTGAAATCGGGACAGGGACCTACGAGCAGTACTTC.

This clone occurred a few times. V usage is TRBV20-1 and J usage is TRBJ1-2; D perhaps matches TRBD1 (6 bases). From germline, CDR1 is DFQATT and CDR2 SNEGSKA (reference sequence). Trimming left V 6 bases short and J 5 bases short, with 10 bases between. The CDR3 spans 11 residues. The CDR3 region has the DNA TGCAGTGCCCGGGGGGCATATGGCTACACCTTC. Its protein product is CSARGAYGYTF.

This chain connects TRBV2 to TRBJ2-7; the match to TRBD1 covers 8 bases. CDR3 size: 14 residues. V shed 5 bases, J shed 5 bases, and the junction held 8 bases outside the gene matches. Germline loops: CDR1 SNHLY, CDR2 FYNNEI. The CDR3 loop reads CASSLDRGSHEQYF. CDR3 bases: TGTGCCAGCAGTCTTGACAGGGGATCCCACGAGCAGTACTTC.

V gene TRBV5-6 combines with J gene TRBJ1-1; TRBD1 might be the D (6 bases). Germline V gene data show CDR1 as SGHDT and CDR2 as YYEEEE. The V end was cut by 3 bases, the J end by 0 bases, with 18 bases between. There are 17 residues in the CDR3. CDR3 amino acids: CASSSHRVRGMNTEAFF. The CDR3 nucleotides read TGTGCCAGCAGCTCCCACAGGGTTAGAGGCATGAACACTGAAGCTTTCTTT.

This chain connects TRBV6-1 to TRBJ2-3; maybe TRBD2 (5 bases). V gave up 3 bases and J gave up 3 bases, with 16 bases separating them. Germline V gene sequence: CDR1 MNHNS, CDR2 SASEGT. CDR3 length equals 16 residues. The CDR3 here is CASSDRAYPGTDTQYF. CDR3 nucleotide sequence: TGTGCCAGCAGTGACCGGGCCTACCCGGGGACAGATACGCAGTATTTT.

The chain employs TRBV5-1 and TRBJ1-3; D unresolved. The germline V and J ends were trimmed by 1 base and 0 bases, with 11 bases remaining between them. CDR1 is SGHRS and CDR2 is YFSETQ in the germline V gene. The CDR3 consists of 16 residues. CDR3 sequence reads: CASSLQAPSSGNTIYF. As DNA, the CDR3 is TGCGCCAGCAGCTTGCAGGCGCCGAGCTCTGGAAACACCATATATTTT.

This clone was picked up a small number of times. The chain combines TRBV5-1 with TRBJ1-1, with a possible D match to TRBD1 (5 bases). Germline CDR1 SGHRS, CDR2 YFSETQ. The V gene lost 1 base and the J gene lost 1 base, with 8 bases spanning the gap. The length of the CDR3 is 14 residues. CDR3 in DNA: TGCGCCAGCAGCTTGTCACAGGAGAACACTGAAGCTTTCTTT. It specifies CASSLSQENTEAFF.

V is TRBV6-6 and J is TRBJ1-2; no clear D gene. The CDR3 loop spans 11 amino acids. Deletions cut 7 bases from V and 3 bases from J, with 6 bases between. CDR1 MNHNY and CDR2 SVGAGI come from the germline V gene (reference sequence). This CDR3 reads CASKQDYGYTF. The CDR3 DNA is TGTGCCAGCAAGCAGGACTATGGCTACACCTTC.

This rearrangement joins TRBV21-1 to TRBJ1-1; TRBD1 was called by the table and not checked on the DNA. TRBV21-1 is listed as a pseudogene. The CDR3 extends over 14 amino acids. CDR3 sequence reads: CASSKDRLNTEAFF. The CDR3 DNA reads TGTGCCAGCAGCAAAGACAGGTTGAACACTGAAGCTTTCTTT.

This clone was found once. The chain has TRBV19 and TRBJ2-2, with TRBD1 identical over 7 bases. The CDR3 sequence is 15 residues long. V shed 5 bases and J 1 base; nucleotides not matched to a gene: 4. Germline-derived CDR1 and CDR2 are LNHDA and SQIVND (reference sequence). The CDR3 here is CASSLTGKNTGELFF. Here the CDR3 DNA reads TGTGCCAGTAGTCTGACAGGGAAGAACACCGGGGAGCTGTTTTTT.

This clone was picked up one time. The genes are TRBV25-1 and TRBJ1-1; D gene uncertain. This CDR3 is 14 amino acids long. V lost 3 bases to trimming and J lost 5 bases, with 13 bases between them. CDR1 is MGHDK and CDR2 is SYGVNS in the germline V gene. CDR3 region: CASSDTRERTEAFF. The CDR3 region has the DNA TGTGCCAGCAGTGATACGAGGGAAAGGACTGAAGCTTTCTTT.

This clone appeared a single time. The V call is TRBV24-1, the J call TRBJ2-7; 11 positions agree with TRBD1. V shed 4 bases, J shed 5 bases, and the junction held 6 bases outside the gene matches. CDR1 is KGHDR and CDR2 is SFDVKD in the germline V gene. This CDR3 is built from 15 residues. The CDR3 reads CATSDPPGQGDEQYF. In nucleotides, the CDR3 is TGTGCCACCAGTGACCCTCCGGGACAGGGGGACGAGCAGTACTTC.

The chain joins TRBV7-9 to TRBJ1-5; D might be TRBD1 (5 bases). Trimming stripped 5 bases from V and 15 bases from J, with 17 bases between. Germline V CDR1 and CDR2: SEHNR, FQNEAQ (reference sequence). The CDR3 consists of 12 residues. The CDR3 loop is CASSPREGIWHF. The DNA of the CDR3 is TGTGCCAGCAGCCCCAGGGAAGGGATCTGGCATTTT.

The chain combines TRBV6-5 with TRBJ2-7, with a weak D call TRBD1 (6 bases). CDR1 and CDR2 (germline): MNHEY, SVGAGI. V gave up 8 bases and J gave up 3 bases, with 17 bases separating them. The CDR3 runs to 14 residues. In DNA form, the CDR3 reads TGTGCCAGCTCACGGGACACCTCGAACTACGAGCAGTACTTC. It translates to CASSRDTSNYEQYF.

The chain combines TRBV6-2 or TRBV6-3 with TRBJ1-2; TRBD1 matches 11 bases. The J segment lost 4 bases and the V segment lost 5 bases, leaving 6 bases of the junction unmatched. This CDR3 has 15 amino acids. CDR1 is MNHEY, CDR2 SVGEGT, per germline. The CDR3, as DNA: TGTGCCAGCAGTGGCCGGGACAGGGGGGCCTATGGCTACACCTTC. The encoded protein is CASSGRDRGAYGYTF.